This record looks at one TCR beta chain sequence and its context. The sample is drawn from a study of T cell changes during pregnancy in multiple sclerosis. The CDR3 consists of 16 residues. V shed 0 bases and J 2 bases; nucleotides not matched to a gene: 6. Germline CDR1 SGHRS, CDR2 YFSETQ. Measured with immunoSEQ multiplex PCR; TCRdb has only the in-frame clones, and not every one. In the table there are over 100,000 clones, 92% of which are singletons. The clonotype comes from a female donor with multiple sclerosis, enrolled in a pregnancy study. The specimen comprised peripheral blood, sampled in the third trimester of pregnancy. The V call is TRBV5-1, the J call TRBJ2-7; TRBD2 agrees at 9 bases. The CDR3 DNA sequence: TGCGCCAGCAGCTTGGGGCCTAGCGGGGTAACCTACGAGCAGTACTTC. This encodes CASSLGPSGVTYEQYF.